The 14 T cell receptor beta chains below come from one sample, sequenced in a study of T cells in localized non-small cell lung cancer (dated by TCRdb to between 2020 and 2021). Libraries were constructed by the immunoSEQ multiplex PCR assay. TCRdb obtained this table from immuneACCESS and retained in-frame rearrangements with V and J assigned. These tables miss some clones; where compared with another copy, unresolved V genes account for less than half of the shortfall, and the remainder is unexplained. This sample is represented by 75,000 to 95,000 clones; approximately 86% of them were singletons. The ten largest clonotypes hold around 14% of the sample. The source was peripheral blood, collected before any cancer treatment. These receptor sequences come from a man aged 35 to 70 with stage I squamous cell lung carcinoma.

The rearrangement uses TRBV30 and TRBJ1-1; no clear D gene. CDR3 length: 13 residues. V lost 2 bases and J 3 bases, leaving 10 bases between the germline ends. CDR1 and CDR2 from the germline V gene are GTSNPN and SVGIG (reference sequence). CDR3 DNA sequence: TGTGCCTGGAGTTATGACCCTTACACTGAAGCTTTCTTT. This gives the protein CAWSYDPYTEAFF.

The chain carries TRBV10-3 and TRBJ2-3, with TRBD2 matching over 8 bases. After removal of 4 bases from V and 6 bases from J, the junction contained 18 bases not matched to a gene. Germline CDR1 ENHRY, CDR2 SYGVKD. The CDR3 is made up of 18 amino acids. The chain's CDR3 is CAISASPRGSGTRDTQYF. The CDR3 DNA sequence: TGTGCCATCAGTGCATCTCCCAGGGGTTCTGGGACTAGGGATACGCAGTATTTT.

A few counts support this clone. The J gene is TRBJ1-1, the V gene TRBV18; 8 nucleotides align to TRBD1. Germline CDR1 reads KGHSH; CDR2 reads LQKENI. With V trimmed by 6 bases and J by 10 bases, 7 bases remained unmatched. The CDR3 extends over 12 amino acids. The CDR3 sequence is CASSQDRERAFF. CDR3 in DNA: TGTGCCAGCTCCCAGGACAGGGAGCGAGCTTTCTTT.

This clone has only a few counts. The rearrangement links TRBV6-1 to TRBJ1-1; D not certain. V was shortened by 2 bases and J by 5 bases, with 15 bases between the two germline ends. Germline V gene sequence: CDR1 MNHNS, CDR2 SASEGT. This CDR3 region has 15 residues. CDR3 nucleotides: TGTGCCAGCAGTGAATTGATGGGAGGGAGGACTGAAGCTTTCTTT. It translates to CASSELMGGRTEAFF.

The chain has TRBV7-3 and TRBJ2-3; D remains ambiguous. The CDR3 has 13 amino acids. V lost 1 base, J lost 5 bases, and 7 bases lay in between. Germline V CDR1 and CDR2: SGHTA, FQGTGA. The CDR3 coding sequence is TGTGCCAGCAGCTTAAGCATGAGAGATACGCAGTATTTT. This translates into CASSLSMRDTQYF.

V and J are TRBV5-1 and TRBJ2-5; 14 bases are shared with TRBD2. This CDR3 comprises 15 residues. Unmatched junction bases numbered 3, after V lost 3 bases and J lost 5 bases. The germline V gene encodes CDR1 SGHRS and CDR2 YFSETQ. This chain's CDR3 is CASSSTSGGAETQYF. The CDR3 coding sequence is TGCGCCAGCAGCTCGACTAGCGGGGGGGCGGAGACCCAGTACTTC.

This chain connects TRBV6-5 to TRBJ1-5; 7 bases align to TRBD1. The V segment lost 6 bases and the J segment 3 bases; nucleotides outside the gene matches: 2. Looked up from germline, CDR1 is MNHEY and CDR2 is SVGAGI. CDR3 length: 13 amino acids. The DNA for the CDR3 is TGTGCCAGCAGGGGACAGCCCAATCAGCCCCAGCATTTT. Translated: CASRGQPNQPQHF.

There are a few counts of this clone. The rearrangement joins TRBV6-5 to TRBJ1-4, with a tentative D call TRBD1 (5 bases). This CDR3 comprises 15 residues. Trimming took off 6 bases at V and 5 bases at J, with 16 bases between the two ends. From germline, CDR1 is MNHEY and CDR2 SVGAGI. CDR3 region: CASSRAGGVNEKLFF. The CDR3 DNA reads as TGTGCCAGCAGCCGCGCGGGGGGTGTGAATGAAAAACTGTTTTTT.

The rearrangement links TRBV19 to TRBJ2-1, with a weak D call TRBD2 (6 bases). The CDR3 consists of 14 residues. The germline V gene encodes CDR1 LNHDA and CDR2 SQIVND (reference sequence). Trimming shortened V by 5 bases and J by 4 bases, and 12 bases separated the two germline ends. The CDR3 DNA sequence: TGTGCCAGTAGTTCCTTCGGACTATACAATGAGCAGTTCTTC. Protein product: CASSSFGLYNEQFF.

V and J are TRBV6-1 and TRBJ2-7; D is unclear. Germline CDR1 MNHNS, CDR2 SASEGT. The CDR3 spans 13 residues. The V gene lost 4 bases and the J gene lost 2 bases, with 9 bases spanning the gap. CDR3 in DNA: TGTGCCAGCAGTGTAGAAGCCCCCTACGAGCAGTACTTC. It specifies CASSVEAPYEQYF.

In the case of this clone: Different DNA sequences within this sample yield the same CDR3. This sequence joins TRBV5-1 and TRBJ1-1; no definite D call. The V gene lost 0 bases and the J gene lost 5 bases, with 8 bases spanning the gap. The CDR3 spans 13 residues. The V gene's germline CDR1 is SGHRS and CDR2 YFSETQ. The CDR3 DNA follows: TGCGCCAGCAGCTTGGAAGGTGGGACTGAAGCTTTCTTT. Translating it yields CASSLEGGTEAFF.

This clone was recorded once. The V gene is TRBV5-1, the J gene TRBJ1-2; D possibly corresponds to TRBD1 (5 bases). Germline V gene data show CDR1 as SGHRS and CDR2 as YFSETQ. CDR3 length: 14 residues. Trimming took off 1 base at V and 6 bases at J, with 13 bases between the two ends. The CDR3 loop reads CASSLIPGHHGYTF. Written as DNA, the CDR3 is TGCGCCAGCAGCTTGATCCCAGGACACCATGGCTACACCTTC.

This clone was seen a few times. The rearrangement links TRBV5-8 to TRBJ2-1; 7 bases are shared with TRBD1. Germline V gene lookup returns CDR1 SGHTS and CDR2 YDEGEE. Trimming at V came to 1 base and at J to 4 bases, leaving 5 bases not matched to a gene. CDR3 length equals 15 residues. The CDR3 nucleotides are TGTGCCAGCAGCTTGCAGGGACAGACTTACAATGAGCAGTTCTTC. Amino acids: CASSLQGQTYNEQFF.

This chain uses TRBV5-1 with TRBJ2-1; D is undetermined. The CDR3 is 16 residues long. Trimming shortened V by 0 bases and J by 0 bases, and 10 bases separated the two germline ends. CDR1 is SGHRS and CDR2 is YFSETQ in the germline V gene. This CDR3 reads CASSLAGWGSYNEQFF. The CDR3 DNA sequence: TGCGCCAGCAGCTTGGCCGGCTGGGGCTCCTACAATGAGCAGTTCTTC.